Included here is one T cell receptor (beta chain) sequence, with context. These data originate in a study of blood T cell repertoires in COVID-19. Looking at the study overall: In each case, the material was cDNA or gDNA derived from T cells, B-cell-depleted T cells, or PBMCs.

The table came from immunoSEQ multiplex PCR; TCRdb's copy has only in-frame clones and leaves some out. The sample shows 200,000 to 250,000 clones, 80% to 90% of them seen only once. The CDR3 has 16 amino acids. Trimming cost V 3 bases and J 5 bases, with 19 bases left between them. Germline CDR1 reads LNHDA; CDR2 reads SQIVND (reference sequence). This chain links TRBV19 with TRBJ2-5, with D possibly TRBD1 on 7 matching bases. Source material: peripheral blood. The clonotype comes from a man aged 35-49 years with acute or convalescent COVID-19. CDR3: CASSIKWAAGGETQYF. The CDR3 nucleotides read TGTGCCAGTAGTATCAAATGGGCGGCAGGGGGGGAGACCCAGTACTTC.